A single sample is the source of the 29 T cell receptor beta chains below, sequenced in a study of technical replicates of blood from a handful of donors. Data came from immunoSEQ multiplex PCR; TCRdb stores just in-frame clones and leaves some out. The table lists 60,000 to 90,000 clones, roughly 95% of them singletons, with roughly 0.24% in the top ten. Source material: T cells isolated from PBMCs. The receptors were sampled from a human donor in good health.

This sequence joins TRBV9 and TRBJ2-7; D not certain. CDR3 length: 17 amino acids. Trimming cost V 6 bases and J 4 bases, with 26 bases left between them. The germline V gene has CDR1 SGDLS and CDR2 YYNGEE. The CDR3, as DNA: TGTGCCAGCACCCTACGCCTTCGCGAAGTTCCGCAATACGAGCAGTACTTC. The encoded protein is CASTLRLREVPQYEQYF.

The CDR3 loop reads CASSNTGSNEQFF. CDR3 nucleotides: TGTGCCAGCAGCAATACAGGGTCGAATGAGCAGTTCTTC. The rearrangement uses TRBV7-6 and TRBJ2-1, with a possible D match to TRBD1 (6 bases). Per the germline V gene, CDR1 is SGHVS and CDR2 is FNYEAQ. This CDR3 has 13 amino acids. Trimming removed 5 bases from V and 7 bases from J, with 12 bases in between. Full variable domain (rest looked up from reference TRBV7-6 and TRBJ2-1): GAGVSQSPRYKVTKRGQDVALRCDPISGHVSLYWYRQALGQGPEFLTYFNYEAQQDKSGLPNDRFSAERPEGSISTLTIQRTEQRDSAMYRCASSNTGSNEQFFGPGTRLTVL.

The V call is TRBV5-4, the J call TRBJ2-1, with D unresolved. Germline V CDR1 and CDR2: SGHNT, YYREEE (reference sequence). The V gene lost 4 bases and the J gene lost 12 bases, with 11 bases spanning the gap. The CDR3 loop spans 11 amino acids. The CDR3 reads CASSRLDGQFF. CDR3 coding DNA: TGTGCCAGCAGCAGGCTAGATGGGCAGTTCTTC.

The V and J genes are TRBV12-5 and TRBJ2-1; 9 bases are shared with TRBD2. CDR3 length: 17 amino acids. V gave up 1 base and J gave up 5 bases; unmatched junction bases: 9. Germline V gives CDR1 LGHNT, CDR2 FRNRAP. For the CDR3, the DNA is TGTGCTAGTGGTTTGGACTTTCTAGCGGGGAGAAACAATGAGCAGTTCTTC. This translates into CASGLDFLAGRNNEQFF.

The genes are TRBV27 and TRBJ2-7, with 12 bases matching TRBD2. The CDR3 consists of 15 residues. V lost 5 bases, J lost 6 bases, and 8 bases stayed unmatched. Looked up from germline, CDR1 is MNHEY and CDR2 is SMNVEV (reference sequence). The CDR3: CASSPRLAGVGEQYF. The CDR3 nucleotides read TGTGCCAGCAGTCCCCGACTAGCGGGAGTCGGCGAGCAGTACTTC.

The chain links TRBV7-2 to TRBJ1-1, with D maybe TRBD1 (6 bases). Germline CDR1 is SGHTA and CDR2 is FQGNSA. Trimming shortened V by 2 bases and J by 4 bases, and 11 bases separated the two germline ends. CDR3 length equals 14 residues. CDR3 DNA: TGTGCCAGCAGCTTAAAAACAGGGCCCACTGAAGCTTTCTTT. Translated, it gives CASSLKTGPTEAFF.

The table lists this clone with a few counts. This chain connects TRBV5-8 to TRBJ1-2, with 12 bases that match TRBD1. The J segment lost 2 bases and the V segment lost 5 bases, leaving 1 base of the junction unmatched. This CDR3 has 14 residues. Germline CDR1 reads SGHTS; CDR2 reads YDEGEE. CDR3 sequence (DNA): TGTGCCAGCAGGGGGACAGGGGGCAACTATGGCTACACCTTC. Residues: CASRGTGGNYGYTF.

This sequence joins TRBV11-3 and TRBJ2-2; 13 bases are shared with TRBD2. The germline V gene has CDR1 SGHNT and CDR2 YENEEA. The CDR3 has 19 amino acids. After removal of 5 bases from V and 3 bases from J, the junction contained 12 bases not matched to a gene. For the CDR3, the DNA is TGTGCCAGCAGCCCAATGGTTGGACTAGCGGGGGTGGACACCGGGGAGCTGTTTTTT. As protein: CASSPMVGLAGVDTGELFF.

V usage is TRBV11-3 and J usage is TRBJ2-5, with a possible D match to TRBD2 (5 bases). Germline loops: CDR1 SGHNT, CDR2 YENEEA. The V end lost 5 bases, the J end lost 5 bases, and 15 bases lay between the germline ends. The CDR3 totals 14 residues. CDR3 coding DNA: TGTGCCAGCAGCCGACCCGGGATAGAGGAGACCCAGTACTTC. Encoded protein: CASSRPGIEETQYF.

The chain employs TRBV15 and TRBJ2-7; tentatively, D is TRBD1 (5 bases). V was cut by 5 bases and J by 4 bases, with 15 bases left in between. The CDR3 totals 14 residues. CDR1 is LNHNV and CDR2 is YYDKDF in the germline V gene (reference sequence). The CDR3 region has the DNA TGTGCCACCAGCCCAGACAGCAGCTATTACGAGCAGTACTTC. As protein: CATSPDSSYYEQYF.

This chain uses TRBV7-2 with TRBJ2-2; TRBD2 matches 7 bases. The CDR3 spans 15 residues. Losses at the gene ends were 1 base for V and 1 base for J; bases not matched to a gene: 0. Per the germline V gene, CDR1 is SGHTA and CDR2 is FQGNSA. CDR3 in DNA: TGTGCCAGCAGCTTAGGCGGGGGGAACACCGGGGAGCTGTTTTTT. This gives the protein CASSLGGGNTGELFF.

The CDR3 DNA reads TGTGCCAGCAGCTTCCTCGGGACAGGGCCGTACGAGCAGTACTTC. It encodes CASSFLGTGPYEQYF. The rearrangement joins TRBV11-2 to TRBJ2-7; 9 bases align to TRBD1. There are 15 residues in the CDR3. CDR1 is SGHAT and CDR2 is FQNNGV in the germline V gene. J was trimmed by 4 bases and V by 3 bases; bases with no gene match: 7. The full variable domain, rest sourced from reference TRBV11-2 and TRBJ2-7, is EAGVAQSPRYKIIEKRQSVAFWCNPISGHATLYWYQQILGQGPKLLIQFQNNGVVDDSQLPKDRFSAERLKGVDSTLKIQPAKLEDSAVYLCASSFLGTGPYEQYFGPGTRLTVT.

CDR3 DNA sequence: TGTGCCACCAATCCACCAGGGACAGATACGCAGTATTTT. As protein: CATNPPGTDTQYF. The chain uses TRBV25-1 and TRBJ2-3; perhaps TRBD1 as D (5 bases). V was pared by 10 bases and J by 3 bases, with 14 bases between. Per germline, CDR1 MGHDK and CDR2 SYGVNS. The CDR3 is made up of 13 amino acids.

The chain recombines TRBV15 with TRBJ1-1; D gene uncertain. This CDR3 is 13 amino acids long. The V end was cut by 6 bases, the J end by 3 bases, with 11 bases between. Per the germline V gene, CDR1 is LNHNV and CDR2 is YYDKDF (reference sequence). The CDR3 nucleotides are TGTGCCACCAGTCGGGGAGGGCACACTGAAGCTTTCTTT. Translating gives CATSRGGHTEAFF.

V and J are TRBV27 and TRBJ1-2; possibly TRBD1 for D (5 bases). Between the trimmed V and J ends, which lost 4 bases and 4 bases, there was a span of 13 bases. The CDR3 extends over 14 amino acids. In germline, CDR1 is MNHEY, CDR2 SMNVEV (reference sequence). The CDR3 DNA sequence: TGTGCCAGCAGTTCAGGGACTCTCGCCTATGGCTACACCTTC. This encodes CASSSGTLAYGYTF.

This rearrangement joins TRBV5-1 to TRBJ2-3; D remains unclear. Germline V gives CDR1 SGHRS, CDR2 YFSETQ. V dropped 0 bases and J dropped 1 base, with 6 bases sitting between them. CDR3 length: 14 amino acids. In DNA form, the CDR3 reads TGCGCCAGCAGCTTGGGCCGGGGCACAGATACGCAGTATTTT. Its protein product is CASSLGRGTDTQYF. Filled out from reference TRBV5-1 and TRBJ2-3, the complete variable domain reads KAGVTQTPRYLIKTRGQQVTLSCSPISGHRSVSWYQQTPGQGLQFLFEYFSETQRNKGNFPGRFSGRQFSNSRSEMNVSTLELGDSALYLCASSLGRGTDTQYFGPGTRLTVL.

This sequence joins TRBV11-2 and TRBJ1-1; D is ambiguous. The CDR3 totals 19 residues. Trimming left V 2 bases short and J 0 bases short, with 22 bases between. From germline, CDR1 is SGHAT and CDR2 FQNNGV. CDR3 sequence: CASSLSTRGRQGLNTEAFF. The DNA of the CDR3 is TGTGCCAGCAGCTTATCAACCCGAGGGAGGCAAGGGTTGAACACTGAAGCTTTCTTT. Looking up the rest from reference TRBV11-2 and TRBJ1-1 gives the full variable domain: EAGVAQSPRYKIIEKRQSVAFWCNPISGHATLYWYQQILGQGPKLLIQFQNNGVVDDSQLPKDRFSAERLKGVDSTLKIQPAKLEDSAVYLCASSLSTRGRQGLNTEAFFGQGTRLTVV.

The gene calls are TRBV9 and TRBJ2-7; D call uncertain. The CDR3 is made up of 16 amino acids. Germline V gene sequence: CDR1 SGDLS, CDR2 YYNGEE. V lost 0 bases and J lost 4, with 17 bases in between. CDR3 sequence reads: CASSVEGLGVPYEQYF. The CDR3 DNA is TGTGCCAGCAGCGTAGAAGGTCTAGGCGTTCCTTACGAGCAGTACTTC.

J is TRBJ2-1 and V is TRBV6-5, with 11 positions matching TRBD2. The germline V gene encodes CDR1 MNHEY and CDR2 SVGAGI. CDR3 length equals 15 residues. The ends lost 2 bases at V and 8 bases at J; junction bases unmatched: 5. The CDR3 DNA reads TGTGCCAGCAGTTACCTGACTAGCGGGAAGGATGAGCAGTTCTTC. It translates to CASSYLTSGKDEQFF.

The rearrangement uses TRBV6-5 and TRBJ1-3, with D perhaps TRBD1 (5 bases). The CDR3 totals 14 residues. The germline gives CDR1 MNHEY, CDR2 SVGAGI. Trimming removed 7 bases at V and 0 bases at J, with 10 bases between. The CDR3 sequence is CASNGAHSGNTIYF. CDR3 DNA sequence: TGTGCCAGCAATGGGGCCCACTCTGGAAACACCATATATTTT.

The chain employs TRBV28 and TRBJ2-1; D is possibly TRBD2 (6 bases). Germline V gene sequence: CDR1 MDHEN, CDR2 SYDVKM. Trimming removed 5 bases from V and 9 bases from J, with 26 bases in between. CDR3 length: 17 amino acids. The CDR3 spells CASSAEVGEAILGEQFF. The CDR3 DNA reads as TGTGCCAGCAGTGCCGAGGTGGGGGAGGCTATTCTAGGTGAGCAGTTCTTC. The full variable domain, completed using reference TRBV28 and TRBJ2-1, is DVKVTQSSRYLVKRTGEKVFLECVQDMDHENMFWYRQDPGLGLRLIYFSYDVKMKEKGDIPEGYSVSREKKERFSLILESASTNQTSMYLCASSAEVGEAILGEQFFGPGTRLTVL.

This sequence joins TRBV7-9 and TRBJ1-6; D possibly corresponds to TRBD1 (6 bases). This CDR3 contains 17 residues. Trimming pared 5 bases from V and 5 bases from J, leaving 19 bases between. CDR1 is SEHNR and CDR2 is FQNEAQ in the germline V gene (reference sequence). DNA for the CDR3: TGTGCCAGCAGCCCGGGGGGCGCCTATGGGAATAATTCACCCCTCCACTTT. Its translation: CASSPGGAYGNNSPLHF.

The V and J genes are TRBV5-8 and TRBJ1-2; the D is unclear. The V gene's germline CDR1 is SGHTS and CDR2 YDEGEE. Trimming took off 4 bases at V and 3 bases at J, with 10 bases between the two ends. This CDR3 is 13 amino acids long. The CDR3 protein is CASSPGGDYGYTF. DNA of the CDR3: TGTGCCAGCAGCCCTGGCGGGGACTATGGCTACACCTTC.

The genes are TRBV5-1 and TRBJ2-3; possible D gene TRBD1, 6 bases. The germline V gene encodes CDR1 SGHRS and CDR2 YFSETQ. Trimming took off 4 bases at V and 5 bases at J, with 20 bases between the two ends. The CDR3 length is 16 residues. The CDR3 loop reads CASSPGVDSLGDTQYF. CDR3 DNA: TGCGCCAGCAGCCCAGGGGTAGACAGTCTGGGAGATACGCAGTATTTT.

The chain joins TRBV7-9 to TRBJ2-2; weak D call: TRBD1 (6 bases). CDR3 size: 15 residues. Trimming stripped 1 base from V and 3 bases from J, with 9 bases between. CDR1 SEHNR and CDR2 FQNEAQ come from the germline V gene (reference sequence). The CDR3 sequence is CASSLGGLYTGELFF. CDR3 in DNA: TGTGCCAGCAGCTTAGGGGGGCTCTACACCGGGGAGCTGTTTTTT.

V and J are TRBV28 and TRBJ2-7, with TRBD2 identical over 8 bases. The CDR3 loop spans 13 amino acids. Looked up from germline, CDR1 is MDHEN and CDR2 is SYDVKM. V was pared by 8 bases and J by 7 bases, with 10 bases of the junction left unmatched. CDR3 DNA sequence: TGTGCCAGCGCACTAGCGGAGGGGTATGAGCAGTACTTC. Translation gives CASALAEGYEQYF.

V gene TRBV4-1 combines with J gene TRBJ1-2; D ambiguous. The CDR3 contains 13 residues. Germline lookup yields CDR1 MGHRA and CDR2 YSYEKL. V was shortened by 0 bases and J by 4 bases, with 6 bases between the two germline ends. The DNA for the CDR3 is TGCGCCAGCAGCCAAGAGGCCATCTATGGCTACACCTTC. Translating it yields CASSQEAIYGYTF.

This sequence joins TRBV14 and TRBJ1-2; D ambiguous. There are 12 residues in the CDR3. With 1 base removed from V and 6 bases from J, the gap between germline ends came to 6 bases. Germline CDR1 and CDR2: SGHDN and FVKESK. The CDR3 DNA is TGTGCCAGCAGCCAAGCGGGGAATGGCTACACCTTC. It translates to CASSQAGNGYTF.

This rearrangement joins TRBV7-8 to TRBJ2-7; 10 bases agree with TRBD2. Germline V gives CDR1 SGHVS, CDR2 FQNEAQ. The CDR3 sequence is 16 residues long. J lost 3 bases, V lost 7 bases, and 12 bases had no gene match. The CDR3 protein is CASNKDLAGAVYEQYF. The CDR3 DNA follows: TGTGCCAGCAATAAAGACCTAGCGGGGGCCGTCTACGAGCAGTACTTC.